Sequencing of this T cell receptor (beta chain) was carried out in a study of cytomegalovirus exposure and HLA in healthy donors. Study as a whole: An early release of data contained approximately 80 million unique TCRs, which came from HLA-typed donors. Study-wide results and caveats: Later on, analysis showed that most CMV-associated TCR beta chains appeared to be HLA-restricted. Because they were indistinguishable, some V segments, including TRBV6-2 and TRBV6-3, were excluded. Versus the approximately 700-donor mean, an Asian-associated ancestry cluster reportedly showed fewer N-insertions in a later analysis.

The CDR3 contains 12 residues. V lost 0 bases and J 14 bases, leaving 11 bases between the germline ends. Germline V gene data show CDR1 as ENHRY and CDR2 as SYGVKD. On this clone itself: Its cognate antigen is unknown.

Vbeta (60) and Jbeta (13) primers were used in the PCR. Some clones are missing from TCRdb's copy, which holds only in-frame ones; the method was immunoSEQ multiplex PCR. The sample lists roughly 160,000 clones, around 72% seen once, with about 3.1% in the top ten. The chain joins TRBV10-3 to TRBJ2-1, with D uncertain. Sequencing used PBMCs. The receptor's source is a woman aged 45-65 years in good health and CMV-seropositive. The chain's CDR3 is CAISESLTCEFF. CDR3 coding DNA: TGTGCCATCAGTGAGTCGCTGACATGCGAGTTCTTC.